Sequencing of this T cell receptor (beta chain) was carried out in a study of blood T cell repertoires in COVID-19. In the study overall: From the United States, Italy and Spain came samples of acute and convalescent COVID-19. T cells, B-cell-depleted T cells, or PBMCs provided the cDNA or gDNA that served as material.

The trim removed 4 bases at V and 4 bases at J, leaving 11 bases unmatched. CDR3 length: 16 residues. Germline V CDR1 and CDR2: LGHDT, YNNKEL (reference sequence). As originally analysed: Estimation of nucleated cell counts was performed using reference gene primer amplification. The repertoire was sequenced with immunoSEQ multiplex PCR; TCRdb's copy has only in-frame clones and lacks some. The V and J calls and clone size come from that table; D and trimming were worked out from the DNA. The sample gives over 90,000 clones, about 80% of which show up once; under 15% is in the top ten. This clonotype originated in a human donor in a cohort sampled during active or convalescent COVID-19. Material for sequencing was peripheral blood. The chain joins TRBV3-1 (or the pseudogene TRBV3-2) to TRBJ2-5; 8 bases fit TRBD2. The CDR3, as DNA: TGTGCCAGCAGCCCCCCCCTAGCGGGTCACAGAGAGACCCAGTACTTC. It encodes CASSPPLAGHRETQYF.